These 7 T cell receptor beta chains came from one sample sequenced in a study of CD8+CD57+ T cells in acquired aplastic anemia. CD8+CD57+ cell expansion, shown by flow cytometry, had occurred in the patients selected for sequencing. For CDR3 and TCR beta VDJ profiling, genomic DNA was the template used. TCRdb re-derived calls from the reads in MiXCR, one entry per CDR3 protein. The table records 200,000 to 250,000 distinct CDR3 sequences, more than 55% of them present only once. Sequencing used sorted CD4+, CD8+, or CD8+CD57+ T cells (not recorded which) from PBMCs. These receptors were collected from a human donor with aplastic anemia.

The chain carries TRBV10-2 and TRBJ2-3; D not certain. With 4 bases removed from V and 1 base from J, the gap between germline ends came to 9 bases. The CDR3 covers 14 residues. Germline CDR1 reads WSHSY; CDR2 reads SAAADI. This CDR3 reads CASSGAPRTDTQYF. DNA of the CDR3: TGCGCCAGCAGTGGGGCCCCGCGCACAGATACGCAGTATTTT.

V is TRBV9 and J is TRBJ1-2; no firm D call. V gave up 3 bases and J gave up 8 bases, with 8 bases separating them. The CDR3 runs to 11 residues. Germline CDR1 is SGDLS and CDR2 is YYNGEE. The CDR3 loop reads CASSAALGYTF. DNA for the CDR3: TGTGCCAGCAGCGCGGCTCTCGGCTACACCTTC.

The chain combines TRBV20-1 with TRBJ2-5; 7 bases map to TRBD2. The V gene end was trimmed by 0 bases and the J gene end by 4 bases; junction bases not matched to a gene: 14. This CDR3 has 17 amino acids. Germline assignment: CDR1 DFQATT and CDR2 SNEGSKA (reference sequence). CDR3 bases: TGCAGTGCTAGAGACTATGTATCCTTAGAGCGGGGAGAGACCCAGTACTTC. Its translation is CSARDYVSLERGETQYF.

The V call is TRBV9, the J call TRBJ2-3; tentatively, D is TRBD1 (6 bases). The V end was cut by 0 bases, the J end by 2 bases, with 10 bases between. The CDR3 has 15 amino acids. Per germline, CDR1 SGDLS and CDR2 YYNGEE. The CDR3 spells CASSVVGTPTDTQYF. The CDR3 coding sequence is TGTGCCAGCAGCGTAGTTGGGACACCCACAGATACGCAGTATTTT.

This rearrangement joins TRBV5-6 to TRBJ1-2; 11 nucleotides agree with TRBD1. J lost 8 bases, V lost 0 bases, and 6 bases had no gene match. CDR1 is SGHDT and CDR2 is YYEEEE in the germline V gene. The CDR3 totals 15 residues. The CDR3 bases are TGTGCCAGCAGCTTGGGGGGGACAGGGGGTGAAGGCTACACCTTC. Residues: CASSLGGTGGEGYTF. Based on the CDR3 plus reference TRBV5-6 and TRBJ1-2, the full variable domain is DAGVTQSPTHLIKTRGQQVTLRCSPKSGHDTVSWYQQALGQGPQFIFQYYEEEERQRGNFPDRFSGHQFPNYSSELNVNALLLGDSALYLCASSLGGTGGEGYTFGSGTRLTVV.

For the CDR3, the DNA is TGTGCCAGCAGTGGGACAGGTAATGAGCAGTTCTTC. It encodes CASSGTGNEQFF. The chain carries TRBV2 and TRBJ2-1, with TRBD1 identical over 7 bases. Germline CDR1 reads SNHLY; CDR2 reads FYNNEI. J gave up 7 bases and V 4 bases, and 1 base lay outside the gene matches. The CDR3 is 12 amino acids.

The DNA of the CDR3 is TGTGCCAGCAGCTTAGTAGGGGGGATGACTAGCGGGGAGCTGTTTTTT. Its translation is CASSLVGGMTSGELFF. The chain has TRBV11-2 and TRBJ2-2; tentatively, D is TRBD1 or TRBD2 (6 bases each). Germline V CDR1 and CDR2: SGHAT, FQNNGV. V was pared by 1 base and J by 7 bases, with 16 bases between. CDR3 length equals 16 residues.